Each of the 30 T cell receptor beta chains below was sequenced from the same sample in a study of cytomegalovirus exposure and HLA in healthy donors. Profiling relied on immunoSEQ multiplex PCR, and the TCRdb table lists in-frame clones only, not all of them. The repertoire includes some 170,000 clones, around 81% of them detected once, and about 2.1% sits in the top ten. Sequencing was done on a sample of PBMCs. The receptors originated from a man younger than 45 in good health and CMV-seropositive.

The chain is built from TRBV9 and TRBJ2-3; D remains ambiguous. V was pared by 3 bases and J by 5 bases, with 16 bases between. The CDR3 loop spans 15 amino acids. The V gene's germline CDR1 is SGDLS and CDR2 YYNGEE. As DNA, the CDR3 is TGTGCCAGCAGCGCAACAACCATATCTGGAGATACGCAGTATTTT. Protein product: CASSATTISGDTQYF.

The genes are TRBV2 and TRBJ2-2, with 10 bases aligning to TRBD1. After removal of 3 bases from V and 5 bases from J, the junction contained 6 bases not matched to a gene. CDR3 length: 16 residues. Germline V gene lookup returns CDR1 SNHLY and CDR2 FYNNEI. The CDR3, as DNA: TGTGCCAGCAGTGAGATGACAGGGGGCTGGACCGGGGAGCTGTTTTTT. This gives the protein CASSEMTGGWTGELFF.

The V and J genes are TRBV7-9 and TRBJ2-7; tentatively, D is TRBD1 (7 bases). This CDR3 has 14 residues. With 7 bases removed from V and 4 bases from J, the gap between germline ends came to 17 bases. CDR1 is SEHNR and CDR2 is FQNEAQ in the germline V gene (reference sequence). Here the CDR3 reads CASTRRDSQYEQYF. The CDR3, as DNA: TGTGCCAGCACCCGGAGGGACAGTCAGTACGAGCAGTACTTC.

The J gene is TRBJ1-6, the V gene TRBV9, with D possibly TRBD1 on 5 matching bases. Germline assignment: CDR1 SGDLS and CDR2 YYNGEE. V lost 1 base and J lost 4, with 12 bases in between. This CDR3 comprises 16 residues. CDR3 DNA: TGTGCCAGCAGCGTAAAAGGACAACTGTATAATTCACCCCTCCACTTT. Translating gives CASSVKGQLYNSPLHF.

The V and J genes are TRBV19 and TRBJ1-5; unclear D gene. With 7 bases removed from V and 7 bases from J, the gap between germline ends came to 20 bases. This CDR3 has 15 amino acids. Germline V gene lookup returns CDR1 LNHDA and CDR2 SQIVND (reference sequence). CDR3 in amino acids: CASTSVAGTGQPQHF. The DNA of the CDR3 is TGTGCCAGTACATCCGTCGCGGGAACCGGACAGCCCCAGCATTTT.

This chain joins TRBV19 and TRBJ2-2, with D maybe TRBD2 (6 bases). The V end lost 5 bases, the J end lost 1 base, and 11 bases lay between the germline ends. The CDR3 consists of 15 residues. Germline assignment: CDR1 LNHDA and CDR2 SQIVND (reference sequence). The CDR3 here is CASSEAGMNTGELFF. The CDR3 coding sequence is TGTGCCAGTAGTGAGGCGGGAATGAACACCGGGGAGCTGTTTTTT.

CDR3 nucleotide sequence: TGTGCCAGCAGCCGCGCGGGGACAGGGGTCTACGAGCAGTACTTC. It is translated as CASSRAGTGVYEQYF. V is TRBV6-6 and J is TRBJ2-7; 10 nucleotides agree with TRBD1. The CDR3 sequence is 15 residues long. V lost 6 bases and J lost 3; bases outside the gene matches: 8. In germline, CDR1 is MNHNY, CDR2 SVGAGI (reference sequence).

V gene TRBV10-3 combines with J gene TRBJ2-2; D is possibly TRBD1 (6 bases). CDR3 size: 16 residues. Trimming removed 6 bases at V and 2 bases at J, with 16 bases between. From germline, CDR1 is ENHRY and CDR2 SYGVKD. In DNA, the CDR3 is TGTGCCATCAGAATCCCGGACAGAACTAACACCGGGGAGCTGTTTTTT. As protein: CAIRIPDRTNTGELFF.

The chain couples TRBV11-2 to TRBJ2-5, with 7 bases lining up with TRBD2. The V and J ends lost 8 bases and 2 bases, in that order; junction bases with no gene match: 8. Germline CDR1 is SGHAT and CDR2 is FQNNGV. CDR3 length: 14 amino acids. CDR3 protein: CASAGPGGQETQYF. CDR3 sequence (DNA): TGTGCCAGCGCCGGACCGGGGGGACAAGAGACCCAGTACTTC.

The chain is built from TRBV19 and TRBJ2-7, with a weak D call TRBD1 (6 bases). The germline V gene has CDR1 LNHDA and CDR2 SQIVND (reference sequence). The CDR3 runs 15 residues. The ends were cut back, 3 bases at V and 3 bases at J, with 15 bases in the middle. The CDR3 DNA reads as TGTGCCAGTAGTATGGGGGCGGTAGCCGTCTACGAGCAGTACTTC. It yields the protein CASSMGAVAVYEQYF.

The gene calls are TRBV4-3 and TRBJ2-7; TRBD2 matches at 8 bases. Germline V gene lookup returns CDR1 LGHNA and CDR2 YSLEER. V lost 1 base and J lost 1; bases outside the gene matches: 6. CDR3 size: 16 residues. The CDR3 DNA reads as TGCGCCAGCAGCCAAGTGGCTAGCGGGTTTTCCTACGAGCAGTACTTC. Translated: CASSQVASGFSYEQYF.

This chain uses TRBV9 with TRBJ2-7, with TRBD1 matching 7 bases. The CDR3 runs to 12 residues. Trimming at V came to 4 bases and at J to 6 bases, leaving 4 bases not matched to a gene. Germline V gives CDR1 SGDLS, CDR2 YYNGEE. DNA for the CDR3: TGTGCCAGCAGCTCAGGGGGTCGCGAGCAGTACTTC. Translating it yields CASSSGGREQYF.

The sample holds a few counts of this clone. As DNA, the CDR3 is TGTGCCAGCAGTGATCAAGACAGGGGGCCCTACGAGCAGTACTTC. Translating it yields CASSDQDRGPYEQYF. This chain connects TRBV6-1 to TRBJ2-7; TRBD1 matches 10 bases. The germline V gene has CDR1 MNHNS and CDR2 SASEGT. The CDR3 runs to 15 residues. J lost 2 bases, V lost 3 bases, and 4 bases had no gene match.

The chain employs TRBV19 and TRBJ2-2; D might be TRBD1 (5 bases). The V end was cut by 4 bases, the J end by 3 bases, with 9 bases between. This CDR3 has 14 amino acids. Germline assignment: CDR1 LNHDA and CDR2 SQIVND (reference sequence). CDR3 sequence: CASSTQADTGELFF. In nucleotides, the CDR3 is TGTGCCAGTAGTACACAGGCGGACACCGGGGAGCTGTTTTTT. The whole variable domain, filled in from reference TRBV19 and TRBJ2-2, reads DGGITQSPKYLFRKEGQNVTLSCEQNLNHDAMYWYRQDPGQGLRLIYYSQIVNDFQKGDIAEGYSVSREKKESFPLTVTSAQKNPTAFYLCASSTQADTGELFFGEGSRLTVL.

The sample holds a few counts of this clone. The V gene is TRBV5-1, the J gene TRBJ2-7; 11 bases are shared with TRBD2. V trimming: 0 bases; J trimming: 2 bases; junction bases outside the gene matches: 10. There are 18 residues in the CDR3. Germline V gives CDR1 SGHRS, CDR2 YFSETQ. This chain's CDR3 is CASSLGGSGGALTYEQYF. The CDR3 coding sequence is TGCGCCAGCAGCTTGGGGGGTAGCGGGGGGGCCTTGACCTACGAGCAGTACTTC.

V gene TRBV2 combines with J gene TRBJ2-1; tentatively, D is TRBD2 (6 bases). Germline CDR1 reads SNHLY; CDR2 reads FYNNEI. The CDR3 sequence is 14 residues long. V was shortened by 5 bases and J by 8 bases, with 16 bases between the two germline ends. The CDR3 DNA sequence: TGTGCCAGCAGTCACCCGGGAGTAGGGGATGAGCAGTTCTTC. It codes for CASSHPGVGDEQFF. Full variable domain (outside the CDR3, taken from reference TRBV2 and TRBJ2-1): EPEVTQTPSHQVTQMGQEVILRCVPISNHLYFYWYRQILGQKVEFLVSFYNNEISEKSEIFDDQFSVERPDGSNFTLKIRSTKLEDSAMYFCASSHPGVGDEQFFGPGTRLTVL.

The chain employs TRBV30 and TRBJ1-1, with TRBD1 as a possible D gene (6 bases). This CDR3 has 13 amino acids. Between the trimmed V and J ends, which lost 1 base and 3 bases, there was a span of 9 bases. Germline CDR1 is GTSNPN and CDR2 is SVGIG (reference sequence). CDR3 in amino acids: CAWSARGHTEAFF. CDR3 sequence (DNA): TGTGCCTGGAGTGCCAGGGGACACACTGAAGCTTTCTTT.

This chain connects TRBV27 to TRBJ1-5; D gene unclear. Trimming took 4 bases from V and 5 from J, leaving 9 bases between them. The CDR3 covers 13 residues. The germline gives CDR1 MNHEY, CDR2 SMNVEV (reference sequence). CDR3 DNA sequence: TGTGCCAGCAGTTCCGCTAGGTATCAGCCCCAGCATTTT. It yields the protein CASSSARYQPQHF.

CDR3 DNA sequence: TGTGCCAGCAGCCAGGGCCCTAGCTCCTACAATGAGCAGTTCTTC. Its protein is CASSQGPSSYNEQFF. V and J are TRBV11-2 and TRBJ2-1, with D possibly matching TRBD1 (5 bases). V lost 5 bases, J lost 0 bases, and 11 bases lay in between. CDR1 is SGHAT and CDR2 is FQNNGV in the germline V gene. There are 15 residues in the CDR3.

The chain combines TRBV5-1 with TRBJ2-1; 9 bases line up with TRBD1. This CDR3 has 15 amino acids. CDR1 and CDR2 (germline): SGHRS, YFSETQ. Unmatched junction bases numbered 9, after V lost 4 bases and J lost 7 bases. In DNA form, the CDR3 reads TGCGCCAGCAGCCTACAGGGGGCATGGGAGAATGAGCAGTTCTTC. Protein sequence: CASSLQGAWENEQFF.

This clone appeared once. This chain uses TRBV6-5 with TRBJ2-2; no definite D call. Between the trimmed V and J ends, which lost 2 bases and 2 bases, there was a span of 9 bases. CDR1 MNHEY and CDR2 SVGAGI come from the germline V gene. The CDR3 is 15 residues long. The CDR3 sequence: CASSYRLPNTGELFF. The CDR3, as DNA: TGTGCCAGCAGTTACCGTCTTCCTAACACCGGGGAGCTGTTTTTT.

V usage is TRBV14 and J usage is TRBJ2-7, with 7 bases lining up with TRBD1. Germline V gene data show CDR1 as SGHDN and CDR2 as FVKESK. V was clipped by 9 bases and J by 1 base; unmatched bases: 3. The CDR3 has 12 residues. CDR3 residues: CASSQGSYEQYF. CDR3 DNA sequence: TGTGCCAGTTCACAGGGGTCCTACGAGCAGTACTTC.

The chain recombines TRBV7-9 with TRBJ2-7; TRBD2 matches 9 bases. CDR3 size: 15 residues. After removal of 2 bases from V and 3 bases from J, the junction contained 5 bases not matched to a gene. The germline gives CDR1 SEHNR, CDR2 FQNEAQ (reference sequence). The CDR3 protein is CASSLLAGGIYEQYF. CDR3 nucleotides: TGTGCCAGCAGCTTATTGGCGGGAGGGATCTACGAGCAGTACTTC. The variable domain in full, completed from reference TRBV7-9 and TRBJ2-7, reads DTGVSQNPRHKITKRGQNVTFRCDPISEHNRLYWYRQTLGQGPEFLTYFQNEAQLEKSRLLSDRFSAERPKGSFSTLEIQRTEQGDSAMYLCASSLLAGGIYEQYFGPGTRLTVT.

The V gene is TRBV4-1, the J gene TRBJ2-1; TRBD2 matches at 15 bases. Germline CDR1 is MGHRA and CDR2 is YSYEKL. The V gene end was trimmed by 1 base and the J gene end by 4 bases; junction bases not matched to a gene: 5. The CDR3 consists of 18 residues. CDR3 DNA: TGCGCCAGCAGCCAAGTGTCGGGACTAGCGGGGGGTTACAATGAGCAGTTCTTC. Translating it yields CASSQVSGLAGGYNEQFF.

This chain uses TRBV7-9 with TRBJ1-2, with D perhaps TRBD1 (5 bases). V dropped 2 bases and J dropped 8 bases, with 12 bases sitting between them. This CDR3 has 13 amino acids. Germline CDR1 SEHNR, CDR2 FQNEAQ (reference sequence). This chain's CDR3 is CASSLNGRGGYTF. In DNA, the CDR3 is TGTGCCAGCAGCTTAAACGGCCGGGGGGGCTACACCTTC.

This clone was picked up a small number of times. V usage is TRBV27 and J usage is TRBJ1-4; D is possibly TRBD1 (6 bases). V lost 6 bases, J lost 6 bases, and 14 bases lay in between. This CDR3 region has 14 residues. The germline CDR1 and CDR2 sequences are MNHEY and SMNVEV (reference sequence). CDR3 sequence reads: CASRSGRGYEKLFF. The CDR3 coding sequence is TGTGCCAGCAGGTCTGGCAGGGGATATGAAAAACTGTTTTTT.

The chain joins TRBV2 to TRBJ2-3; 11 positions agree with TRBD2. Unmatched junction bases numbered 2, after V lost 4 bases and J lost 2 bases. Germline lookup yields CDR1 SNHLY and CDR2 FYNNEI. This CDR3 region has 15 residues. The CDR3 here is CASSGTSGFTDTQYF. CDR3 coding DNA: TGTGCCAGCAGTGGGACTAGCGGGTTCACAGATACGCAGTATTTT.

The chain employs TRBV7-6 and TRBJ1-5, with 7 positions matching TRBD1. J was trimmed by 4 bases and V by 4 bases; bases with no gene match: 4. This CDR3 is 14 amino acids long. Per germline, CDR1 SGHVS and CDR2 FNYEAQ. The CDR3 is CASSSDRPNQPQHF. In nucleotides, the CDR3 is TGTGCCAGCAGCTCGGACAGGCCAAATCAGCCCCAGCATTTT.

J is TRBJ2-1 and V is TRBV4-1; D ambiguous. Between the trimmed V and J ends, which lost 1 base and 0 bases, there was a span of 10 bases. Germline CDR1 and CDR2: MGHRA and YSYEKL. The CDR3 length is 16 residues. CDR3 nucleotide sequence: TGCGCCAGCAGCCAAGGTGGGCCGAGCTCCTACAATGAGCAGTTCTTC. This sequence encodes CASSQGGPSSYNEQFF.

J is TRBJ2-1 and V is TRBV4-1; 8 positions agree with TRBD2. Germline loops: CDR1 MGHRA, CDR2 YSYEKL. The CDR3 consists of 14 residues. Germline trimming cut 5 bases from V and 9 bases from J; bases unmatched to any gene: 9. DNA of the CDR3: TGCGCCAGCAGCAGACCGGGGGGGCCGCGTGAGCAGTTCTTC. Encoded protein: CASSRPGGPREQFF.